The sequence of this T cell receptor beta chain was determined in a study of response to subunit inactivated influenza vaccine. Details on this clonotype: Its matching antigen is unknown.

TCRdb re-called the RT-PCR reads through MiXCR, storing one row per CDR3 protein. The data contain about 480,000 distinct CDR3 sequences, about 10% of them singletons. From germline, CDR1 is MNHEY and CDR2 SVGEGT. V lost 1 base and J 4 bases, leaving 8 bases between the germline ends. This CDR3 comprises 13 residues. Study conclusions and caveats: Authors suggested each seasonal flu vaccination may recruit only limited numbers of new T cells.

V usage is TRBV6-2 or TRBV6-3 and J usage is TRBJ2-7; weak D call: TRBD1 (5 bases). Sequencing used PBMCs from blood, obtained roughly 48 days after vaccination. This TCR was sampled from a man aged 45-65 years who received an inactivated influenza vaccine. The DNA for the CDR3 is TGTGCCAGCAGTTACTACGACAGTTACGAGCAGTACTTC. It codes for CASSYYDSYEQYF.